This T cell receptor beta chain was recorded in a study of OX40 agonist ivuxolimab in advanced cancers. For context, the study as a whole: Ivuxolimab, which targeted the costimulatory receptor OX40 (CD134), was an agonistic, fully human IgG2 monoclonal antibody. Intravenous ivuxolimab was administered to patients every 2 weeks at six dose levels: 0.01, 0.1, 0.3, 1.5, 3 and 10 mg/kg. Of the roughly 50 dose-escalation patients, hepatocellular carcinoma was present in about 20, melanoma in some 15, renal cell carcinoma in 9 and head and neck cancer in 9. The dose-escalation cohort was 82.7% male with a mean age of about 54 years, ranging from roughly 20 to 80. Patients were allowed to have had prior anti-PD-1, anti-PD-L1 or anti-CTLA-4 therapy, and roughly 40% of the dose-escalation patients had previously received checkpoint inhibitors. Partial responses occurred in three dose-escalation patients, of whom one had hepatocellular carcinoma and two had cutaneous melanoma. The purpose of peripheral TCRbeta sequencing was to test whether ivuxolimab changed TCR sequence diversity and led to clonal T-cell expansion. The paper covers the monotherapy dose-escalation part of the phase I ivuxolimab trial, which included N of about 56 patients. Results and caveats for the whole study, not just this receptor: Clonal expansion of both CD4+ and CD8+ blood T cells was observed from baseline to week 6 at doses 0.1 to 3.0 mg/kg. Which antigens the clonally expanded peripheral T cells were specific for was not determined. After ivuxolimab, expanded clones were on average more numerous among CD8+ T cells than among CD4+ T cells. Low levels of normalized T-cell clonal expansion were also seen in some nonresponding patients. In partial responders in the 0.1-3.0 mg/kg groups, normalized peripheral clonal expansion was found to be among the lowest, especially among CD8+ T cells.

V and J are truncated by 0 bases and 3 bases respectively, leaving an intervening sequence of 11 bases. From cysteine to phenylalanine, the CDR3 is 15 amino acids long. The kept DNA is CDR3 alone, 45 bases in frame from the first base. CDR1 and CDR2, per the germline V gene, are SGHDT and YYEEEE. This clone came up once. No cognate antigen has been identified for it. Per-nucleotide qualities are absent, and no much larger clonotype sits a single base away. The trial excluded patients who had a history of autoimmune disease or who were on systemic immunosuppression. Peripheral blood for TCR sequencing was collected from all dose cohorts at baseline, on cycle 4 day 1, and on cycle 7 day 1. The samples were drawn from a first-in-human, open-label, multicenter phase I dose-escalation trial of ivuxolimab. Adults with locally advanced or metastatic head and neck squamous cell, hepatocellular, melanoma or renal cell carcinoma were enrolled in the trial. Before TCR sequencing, CD4+ T cells and CD8+ T cells from peripheral blood were sorted into separate populations.

For sequencing of the TCRbeta CDR3 region, genomic DNA was extracted from the sorted cells. The immunoSEQ Assay was used to sequence the TCRbeta CDR3 regions. In its TCRdb copy, this immuneACCESS table keeps in-frame sequences only and misses some clones. Where compared with another copy, unresolved V genes explain less than half of these, and the others have no known cause. Within this sample are roughly 56,000 clones, with roughly 84% of them counted one time only. The top ten clones comprise roughly 4.4% of the sample. The sequences come from CD4+ or CD8+ T cells sorted from blood, collected in a trial of the OX40 agonist ivuxolimab. The sequence links TRBV5-6 to TRBJ2-3; the D gene identity is not certain. The receptor comes from an adult with an advanced solid tumor such as melanoma, head and neck, liver or kidney cancer. The DNA sequence is as follows: TGTGCCAGCAGCTTGGATGGCAGACGGACAGATACGCAGTATTTT. Its translation is CASSLDGRRTDTQYF. The CDR3, completed at both ends by the reference TRBV5-6 and TRBJ2-3 genes, gives the full variable domain DAGVTQSPTHLIKTRGQQVTLRCSPKSGHDTVSWYQQALGQGPQFIFQYYEEEERQRGNFPDRFSGHQFPNYSSELNVNALLLGDSALYLCASSLDGRRTDTQYFGPGTRLTVL.